One sample yielded the 13 T cell receptor beta chains listed below, sequenced in a study of T cells in Graves' hyperthyroidism and ophthalmopathy. What was amplified from RNA transcripts were TCR beta CDR3 regions. HTBI primers were used for first-round RT-PCR of the TCR CDR3. MiXCR was run by TCRdb on the multiplex PCR reads, yielding one entry per CDR3 protein. The table lists hundreds of thousands of distinct CDR3 sequences, about 14% of them singletons, with about 3.9% in the top ten. The sample taken for sequencing was blood. The receptors stem from a woman aged 40 to 50 with Graves' ophthalmopathy.

A word on this clonotype: A much larger clone is a single base away; this may be a read error. The J gene is TRBJ1-2, the V gene TRBV24-1; D is unclear. Trimming shortened V by 4 bases and J by 2 bases, and 10 bases separated the two germline ends. This CDR3 comprises 14 residues. Germline CDR1 and CDR2: KGHDR and SFDVKD. Here the CDR3 reads CATSDNGRNYGYTF. CDR3 bases: TGTGCCACCAGTGACAACGGACGGAACTATGGCTACACCTTC.

The sample holds many counts of this clonotype. The chain links TRBV12-3 or TRBV12-4 to TRBJ2-1; 7 bases align to TRBD2. V gave up 8 bases and J gave up 5 bases; unmatched junction bases: 3. The CDR3 length is 12 residues. Here the CDR3 reads CASGLVDNEQFF. CDR3 DNA: TGTGCCAGCGGACTAGTGGACAATGAGCAGTTCTTC.

This clonotype was detected many times. The gene calls are TRBV30 and TRBJ2-3; 11 nucleotides match TRBD1. This CDR3 is built from 16 residues. In germline, CDR1 is GTSNPN, CDR2 SVGIG (reference sequence). With V trimmed by 7 bases and J by 3 bases, 12 bases remained unmatched. CDR3 sequence: CASGQGAAIGTDTQYF. CDR3 sequence (DNA): TGTGCCTCTGGACAGGGGGCCGCAATAGGGACAGATACGCAGTATTTT.

The chain uses TRBV7-2 and TRBJ2-1, with TRBD2 matching 9 bases. Germline CDR1 SGHTA, CDR2 FQGNSA. This CDR3 is 12 amino acids long. J lost 10 bases, V lost 5 bases, and 3 bases had no gene match. CDR3 nucleotides: TGTGCCAGCAGCCGGACTAGCGTAGAGCAGTTCTTC. As protein: CASSRTSVEQFF.

In this sample, this clonotype turned up many times. Here the CDR3 reads CASSEQIYEQYF. The CDR3, as DNA: TGTGCCAGCTCTGAACAGATTTACGAGCAGTACTTC. The gene calls are TRBV28 and TRBJ2-7, with D hard to call. Germline assignment: CDR1 MDHEN and CDR2 SYDVKM. The CDR3 is 12 residues long. V was pared by 8 bases and J by 4 bases, with 12 bases between.

The V and J genes are TRBV12-3 or TRBV12-4 and TRBJ2-2; 10 bases agree with TRBD2. With V trimmed by 5 bases and J by 8 bases, 8 bases remained unmatched. The CDR3 is 15 residues long. The chain's CDR3 is CASSASGSGLGELFF. The CDR3 DNA reads TGTGCCAGCAGTGCTAGCGGGAGTGGTCTTGGGGAGCTGTTTTTT.

This clonotype was observed many times. The CDR3 DNA sequence: TGCAGTGCTAGTCCCCGACAGGGTACCTCCTACGAGCAGTACTTC. Its protein is CSASPRQGTSYEQYF. The rearrangement links TRBV20-1 to TRBJ2-7; 7 positions agree with TRBD1. This CDR3 is built from 15 residues. Per the germline V gene, CDR1 is DFQATT and CDR2 is SNEGSKA (reference sequence). J gave up 0 bases and V 3 bases, and 8 bases lay outside the gene matches.

Only a few counts were recorded for this clonotype. The chain carries TRBV27 and TRBJ2-7; maybe TRBD2 (5 bases). Trimming stripped 4 bases from V and 5 bases from J, with 18 bases between. The CDR3 sequence is 15 residues long. The V gene's germline CDR1 is MNHEY and CDR2 SMNVEV (reference sequence). The CDR3 DNA follows: TGTGCCAGCAGTTCAAACATAGGAGGAAACGACGAGCAGTACTTC. Translated: CASSSNIGGNDEQYF.

The V and J genes are TRBV6-5 and TRBJ2-1; D remains unclear. The CDR3 spans 13 residues. V was cut by 2 bases and J by 6 bases, with 8 bases left in between. Germline assignment: CDR1 MNHEY and CDR2 SVGAGI. CDR3 loop: CASSYKTSNEQFF. CDR3 bases: TGTGCCAGCAGTTACAAGACTTCCAATGAGCAGTTCTTC.

This clonotype was found many times. The chain carries TRBV15 and TRBJ2-2; no firm D call. The CDR3 length is 16 residues. Germline-derived CDR1 and CDR2 are LNHNV and YYDKDF (reference sequence). V gave up 1 base and J gave up 0 bases, with 9 bases separating them. This CDR3 reads CATSRGLPPNTGELFF. CDR3 DNA: TGTGCCACCAGCAGAGGACTCCCGCCGAACACCGGGGAGCTGTTTTTT.

This clonotype was counted many times. The chain is built from TRBV12-3 or TRBV12-4 and TRBJ2-7; 12 nucleotides match TRBD2. The length of the CDR3 is 15 residues. The ends lost 5 bases at V and 0 bases at J; junction bases unmatched: 2. CDR3: CASSQTSGSSYEQYF. The CDR3 coding sequence is TGTGCCAGCAGTCAGACTAGCGGGAGCTCCTACGAGCAGTACTTC.

J is TRBJ2-7 and V is TRBV6-2 or TRBV6-3; maybe TRBD2 (5 bases). Between the trimmed V and J ends, which lost 5 bases and 2 bases, there was a span of 13 bases. The germline gives CDR1 MNHEY, CDR2 SVGEGT. The CDR3 runs to 14 residues. This CDR3 reads CASSTWTDPYEQYF. The DNA of the CDR3 is TGTGCCAGCAGTACTTGGACTGATCCCTACGAGCAGTACTTC.

This clonotype was counted between two and nine times. The chain combines TRBV5-6 with TRBJ2-2; possible D gene TRBD1, 7 bases. V was trimmed by 4 bases and J by 5 bases, leaving 21 bases between them. Germline-derived CDR1 and CDR2 are SGHDT and YYEEEE. CDR3 length: 17 amino acids. The CDR3 bases are TGTGCCAGCAGCCCGAAGGGGGCATTCAGCGGGACCGGGGAGCTGTTTTTT. The encoded protein is CASSPKGAFSGTGELFF.